What follows is one T cell receptor beta chain and its context. Its antigen is unidentified. The repertoire was sequenced with immunoSEQ multiplex PCR; TCRdb's copy has only in-frame clones and lacks some. The sample consists of some 80,000 clones, approximately 89% of them appearing once. These data come from a study of a mutant IDH1 vaccine in newly diagnosed glioma. Time point denoted: week 23, last vaccination. Each dose of the vaccine consisted of 300 ug of mutant IDH1 20-mer peptide, with topical imiquimod. Trimming took 6 bases from V and 5 from J, leaving 19 bases between them. The CDR3 sequence is 15 residues long. Germline lookup yields CDR1 MNHNY and CDR2 SVGAGI (reference sequence).

The chain joins TRBV6-6 to TRBJ1-1; D not certain. Specimen: PBMCs, collected from a glioma patient whose treatment included an IDH1 peptide vaccine. The clonotype was recovered from a woman aged 45-60 years with glioma. CDR3 coding DNA: TGTGCCAGCAGCCCCACCAGTACGTTGGCGACTGAAGCTTTCTTT. Its translation: CASSPTSTLATEAFF.